These T cell receptor beta chains were read from a single sample in a study of blood T cells in healthy people across ages. TCRdb reanalysed the 5' RACE reads using MiXCR and keeps one entry per CDR3 protein. The table lists just under 900,000 distinct CDR3 sequences, more than 25% of them singletons, with approximately 15% in the top ten. The sequenced material came from blood. These receptors were taken from a woman of 80 years or more in good health. CDR3s include the opening cysteine and the closing phenylalanine or tryptophan. D genes are given only for firm matches. Size is stated for part of the rows, as once, few or many counts, or as a class when the clone is expanded.

clone_size d_call j_call v_call cdr3_aa cdr3_nt
few NA TRBJ2-3 TRBV9 CASSVESTDTQYF TGTGCCAGCAGCGTAGAAAGCACAGATACGCAGTATTTT
many TRBD1 TRBJ2-1 TRBV28 CASRGPGQGAGEQFF TGTGCCAGCAGGGGACCGGGACAGGGGGCCGGTGAGCAGTTCTTC
NA NA TRBJ1-5 TRBV2 CASRAGSGGNQPQHF TGTGCCAGCAGGGCAGGGTCAGGCGGCAATCAGCCCCAGCATTTT
few TRBD1 TRBJ1-1 TRBV24-1 CATSNSDRGGSEAFF TGTGCCACCAGCAATTCTGACAGGGGCGGATCTGAAGCTTTCTTT
NA TRBD1 TRBJ1-1 TRBV20-1 CSADYRGMNTEAFF TGCAGTGCGGATTACAGGGGTATGAACACTGAAGCTTTCTTT
NA TRBD1 TRBJ2-5 TRBV5-4 CASSPQSRTGAQETQYF TGTGCCAGCAGTCCTCAAAGCAGGACAGGGGCGCAAGAGACCCAGTACTTC
NA NA TRBJ1-6 TRBV13 CASSPSVGPKNSPLHF TGTGCCAGCAGCCCGAGCGTAGGGCCCAAGAATTCACCCCTCCACTTT
NA NA TRBJ2-7 TRBV7-2 CASSLAGQLYEQYF TGTGCCAGCAGCTTAGCCGGACAACTATACGAGCAGTACTTC
many TRBD1 TRBJ2-5 TRBV7-2 CASSLMGTGIRKETQYF TGTGCCAGCAGCTTAATGGGGACAGGGATTAGAAAAGAGACCCAGTACTTC
many NA TRBJ2-1 TRBV27 CASTKRGTSSYNEQFF TGTGCCAGCACCAAAAGGGGGACAAGCTCCTACAATGAGCAGTTCTTC
many NA TRBJ2-7 TRBV12-3/TRBV12-4 CASSLRPETSYEQYF TGTGCCAGCAGTTTACGGCCAGAGACCTCCTACGAGCAGTACTTC
few NA TRBJ2-2 TRBV30 CAWSHYTNTGELFF TGTGCCTGGAGCCATTACACTAACACCGGGGAGCTGTTTTTT
NA NA TRBJ1-2 TRBV3-1 CASSQGSVSYGYTF TGTGCCAGCAGCCAGGGCTCAGTAAGCTATGGCTACACCTTC
many TRBD2 TRBJ2-5 TRBV27 CASSPSVAGGRETQYF TGTGCCAGCAGTCCGTCCGTAGCGGGGGGGCGGGAGACCCAGTACTTC
few TRBD1 TRBJ1-2 TRBV28 CASSLLIGTGIYGYTF TGTGCCAGCAGTTTGCTTATCGGGACAGGGATCTATGGCTACACCTTC
few NA TRBJ1-2 TRBV5-1 CASISGPAGGGYTF TGCGCCAGCATCTCCGGACCGGCGGGAGGTGGCTACACCTTC
many TRBD1 TRBJ1-5 TRBV3-1 CASSQSGTGLGQPQHF TGTGCCAGCAGCCAATCCGGGACAGGGTTGGGTCAGCCCCAGCATTTT
NA NA TRBJ2-4 TRBV5-6 CASSLTSGAKNIQYF TGTGCCAGCAGCTTGACTTCGGGAGCCAAAAACATTCAGTACTTC
few TRBD1 TRBJ1-1 TRBV20-1 CSAREGGRGRRGNTEAFF TGCAGTGCTAGGGAGGGAGGAAGGGGGCGACGGGGGAACACTGAAGCTTTCTTT
few NA TRBJ2-7 TRBV7-2 CASSLVGSISYNEQYF TGTGCCAGCAGCTTAGTTGGGAGTATCTCCTACAATGAGCAGTACTTC
many NA TRBJ2-5 TRBV7-7 CASSLAESRGETQYF TGTGCCAGCAGCTTAGCGGAATCCCGAGGGGAGACCCAGTACTTC
many NA TRBJ2-3 TRBV7-6 CASSLVALTDTQYF TGTGCCAGCAGCTTAGTTGCCCTCACAGATACGCAGTATTTT
NA NA TRBJ1-2 TRBV25-1 CACSGVLANYGYTF TGTGCCTGCAGTGGAGTGTTAGCTAACTATGGCTACACCTTC
many NA TRBJ2-3 TRBV24-1 CATSDLTGTSTDTQYF TGTGCCACCAGTGATTTAACAGGGACTAGCACAGATACGCAGTATTTT
few TRBD2 TRBJ2-3 TRBV24-1 CATSDRGGDTQYF TGTGCCACCAGTGATCGGGGGGGGGATACGCAGTATTTT
NA NA TRBJ2-7 TRBV27 CASSRSFSYEQYF TGTGCCAGCAGTCGATCCTTCTCCTACGAGCAGTACTTC
many TRBD1 TRBJ2-7 TRBV29-1 CSVEIRTGPPYEQYF TGCAGCGTCGAGATTCGGACAGGCCCCCCCTACGAGCAGTACTTC
many NA TRBJ2-3 TRBV7-8 CASLVGGGTDTQYF TGTGCCAGCCTAGTCGGGGGCGGCACAGATACGCAGTATTTT
few TRBD1 TRBJ1-6 TRBV18 CASSSGQGVGSPLHF TGTGCCAGCTCGTCGGGACAGGGCGTTGGTTCACCCCTCCACTTT
many TRBD2 TRBJ2-3 TRBV27 CASSLSGTSGGQDTQYF TGTGCCAGCAGTTTATCCGGGACTAGCGGGGGGCAAGATACGCAGTATTTT
many NA TRBJ2-5 TRBV20-1 CSARSLKETQYF TGCAGTGCTAGATCCCTTAAAGAGACCCAGTACTTC
NA NA TRBJ2-6 TRBV6-2/TRBV6-3 CASIQGRGFSTGANVLTF TGTGCCAGCATACAGGGCAGGGGATTTAGTACTGGGGCCAACGTCCTGACTTTC
many NA TRBJ2-1 TRBV4-3 CASSQEGPPGAREQFF TGCGCCAGCAGCCAAGAAGGTCCCCCCGGGGCCAGAGAGCAGTTCTTC
many TRBD1 TRBJ2-1 TRBV7-9 CASSQSDRANEQFF TGTGCCAGCAGCCAGTCTGACAGGGCTAATGAGCAGTTCTTC
many TRBD1 TRBJ2-3 TRBV7-2 CASSHRDRRPDTQYF TGTGCCAGCAGCCACCGGGACAGGCGACCAGATACGCAGTATTTT
many NA TRBJ2-3 TRBV15 CATSRDRFTDTQYF TGTGCCACCAGCAGAGATCGGTTCACAGATACGCAGTATTTT
many NA TRBJ2-1 TRBV12-3/TRBV12-4 CASSPGESEQFF TGTGCCAGTTCCCCAGGGGAGAGTGAGCAGTTCTTC
few TRBD2 TRBJ2-2 TRBV12-3/TRBV12-4 CASRPGLAGAGELFF TGTGCCAGCAGGCCGGGACTAGCGGGGGCCGGGGAGCTGTTTTTT